These 16 T cell receptor delta chains originate from one sample sequenced in a study of γδ T cells in repeated Plasmodium falciparum infection. TCRdb redid the clone calls on the multiplex PCR reads with CATT. The sample includes tens of thousands of delta-chain clones, approximately 0.96% of them seen just once. Vgamma9/Vdelta2+ and Vdelta2-negative gammadelta T cells were flow-sorted from PBMC for bulk sequencing. Sequencing was performed on gamma-delta T cells from blood. These receptors were collected from a pool of human donors (malaria-infected and uninfected, not separated).

This clone occurred a few times. The TCRdb protein, from a much larger clone, departs from this DNA's translation at residue 22, likely by read error; the protein shown derives from the DNA. The chain recombines TRDV1 with TRDJ1, with 12 bases lining up with TRDD3. Germline CDR1 and CDR2: TSWWSYY and QGS. This CDR3 is built from 25 residues. Here the CDR3 reads CALGERGPTQNLLGDTTLGPDRLIF. In nucleotides, the CDR3 is TGTGCTCTTGGGGAACGTGGTCCTACTCAAAACTTACTGGGGGATACAACTTTGGGACCCGATAGACTCATCTTT.

This clone has more than one count but fewer than ten. TCRdb assigns this DNA the protein of a much larger clone, which departs from its translation at residue 16; this likely reflects a read error, and the protein shown comes from translating the DNA. The chain uses TRDV1 and TRDJ1; TRDD2 matches 7 bases. TCRdb does not report a J gene; here it was assigned by matching the DNA to germline references. The ends lost 4 bases at V and 0 bases at J; junction bases unmatched: 35. Germline CDR1 is TSWWSYY and CDR2 is QGS. The CDR3 consists of 25 residues. The DNA for the CDR3 is TGTGCTCTTGGGGCGGGACTTCCTAAAGAGACAATGACCCGGGATGTATCGTCGTACACCGATAAACTCATCTTT. This codes for CALGAGLPKETMTRDVSSYTDKLIF.

A word on this clone: A read error likely explains why the TCRdb protein, taken from a much larger clone, differs from this DNA's translation at residue 7; the protein shown is translated from the DNA. This chain joins TRDV2 and TRDJ1; the D gene is possibly TRDD3 (5 bases). CDR1 GEAIGNYY and CDR2 EKD come from the germline V gene. V gave up 0 bases and J gave up 0 bases, with 10 bases separating them. This CDR3 contains 15 residues. DNA for the CDR3: TGTGCCTGTGACACCATTGTGGGATACACCGATAAACTCATCTTT. Its protein is CACDTIVGYTDKLIF.

Turning to this clone: Given a far larger clone just one base away, this is likely a sequencing read error. The same CDR3 can be traced to other DNA sequences in this sample. CDR3 loop: CALGPLQPSILLGDATDKLIF. The CDR3 DNA reads as TGTGCTCTTGGTCCCCTCCAACCCTCCATTCTACTGGGGGATGCCACCGATAAACTCATCTTT. The chain is built from TRDV1 and TRDJ1; TRDD3 aligns across 10 bases. Here the J gene was assigned by germline matching of the DNA, as TCRdb has none. Germline V gene sequence: CDR1 TSWWSYY, CDR2 QGS. The CDR3 is 21 amino acids. With 6 bases clipped from V and 1 base from J, the junction kept 23 bases outside the gene matches.

In its sample, this clone was seen a few times. It differs at one base from a far larger clone, so likely a read error. Other DNA sequences within the sample encode an identical CDR3. The rearrangement joins TRDV1 to TRDJ1; 13 bases line up with TRDD3. In the absence of a J gene in TCRdb, the DNA was matched to germline to assign it here. The germline CDR1 and CDR2 sequences are TSWWSYY and QGS. The CDR3 consists of 22 residues. V gave up 0 bases and J gave up 0 bases; unmatched junction bases: 16. DNA of the CDR3: TGTGCTCTTGGGGAACTGGGATCAAGCCGTACTGGGGGATACGTCGACACCGATAAACTCATCTTT. It is translated as CALGELGSSRTGGYVDTDKLIF.

The table lists this clone with a few counts. This DNA's translation and the protein TCRdb lists, from a much larger clone, do not match at residue 13, likely due to a read error; the protein shown is translated from the DNA. This chain connects TRDV2 to TRDJ1; 13 bases are a match to TRDD3. Assignment of the J gene here rests on matching the DNA to germline, because TCRdb gives none. CDR3 length: 19 amino acids. CDR1 and CDR2 from the germline V gene are GEAIGNYY and EKD. V lost 0 bases, J lost 1 base, and 10 bases stayed unmatched. The CDR3 protein is CACDTLVLGDTGRTDKLIF. The CDR3 DNA reads as TGTGCCTGTGACACCTTAGTACTGGGGGATACGGGACGCACCGATAAACTCATCTTT.

This clone was seen only a few times. This DNA's translation and the protein TCRdb lists, from a much larger clone, do not match at residue 5, likely due to a read error; the protein shown is translated from the DNA. This chain joins TRDV2 and TRDJ1; 9 bases are shared with TRDD3. The J gene, not given by TCRdb, was assigned here from a germline match of the nucleotide sequence. CDR3 length equals 19 residues. Germline V CDR1 and CDR2: GEAIGNYY, EKD. The V gene end was trimmed by 3 bases and the J gene end by 1 base; junction bases not matched to a gene: 17. The CDR3 here is CACDAIPLGIRPGTDKLIF. The CDR3 DNA sequence: TGTGCCTGTGACGCGATCCCCCTGGGGATACGGCCGGGCACCGATAAACTCATCTTT.

In its sample, this clone was seen a few times. Translating this DNA gives a protein that differs at residue 16 from the TCRdb one, which belongs to a much larger clone; a read error is likely, and the protein shown is this translation. The chain combines TRDV2 with TRDJ1; 8 bases map to TRDD3. Germline matching of the DNA provided the J gene here, since TCRdb leaves it blank. The CDR3 has 21 amino acids. V shed 0 bases and J 3 bases; nucleotides not matched to a gene: 23. CDR1 and CDR2 from the germline V gene are GEAIGNYY and EKD. Here the CDR3 DNA reads TGTGCCTGTGACACCTCCCCTACGTACTCCTGGGGGACCCGGTACGCCGATAAACTCATCTTT. Its translation: CACDTSPTYSWGTRYADKLIF.

This clone has just a few counts. Since a far larger clone is one base different, this is likely a read error. This chain uses TRDV1 with TRDJ1; possibly TRDD3 for D (5 bases). Germline matching of the DNA provided the J gene here, since TCRdb leaves it blank. V shed 5 bases and J shed 8 bases, with 15 bases lying between them. Germline V gives CDR1 TSWWSYY, CDR2 QGS. This CDR3 is built from 13 residues. In DNA, the CDR3 is TGTGCTCTTGGGATTACCGGGGGTTCAAAACTCATCTTT. It yields the protein CALGITGGSKLIF.

This clone turned up a few times. TCRdb assigns this DNA the protein of a much larger clone, which departs from its translation at residue 3; this likely reflects a read error, and the protein shown comes from translating the DNA. CDR3 in amino acids: CARDTVSQADTDKLIF. CDR3 DNA: TGTGCCCGTGACACCGTCTCCCAAGCCGACACCGATAAACTCATCTTT. The chain combines TRDV2 with TRDJ1; D gene ambiguous. The J gene was missing in TCRdb and was found by matching the end of the DNA to germline. The CDR3 sequence is 16 residues long. The germline V gene encodes CDR1 GEAIGNYY and CDR2 EKD.

Of note for this clone: For this DNA, TCRdb reports the protein of a much larger clone, which diverges at residue 9, most likely from a read error; the protein presented here is translated directly from the DNA. The chain links TRAV38-2/DV8 to TRDJ1; D is perhaps TRDD2 (5 bases). Assignment of the J gene here rests on matching the DNA to germline, because TCRdb gives none. The CDR3 has 17 residues. Trimming cost V 5 bases and J 0 bases, with 20 bases left between them. Germline assignment: CDR1 TSESDYY and CDR2 QEAYKQQN. The CDR3 DNA reads TGTGCTTATAGCGACCGAACCCTTCGCTCTAACACCGATAAACTCATCTTT. Translating gives CAYSDRTLRSNTDKLIF.

Comments on this clone: The amino acid sequence in TCRdb belongs to a much larger clone and departs from this DNA's translation at residue 4, likely a sequencing read error; the sequence shown is translated from the DNA. The V gene is listed as TRDV1; no J gene was called; no check of the table's D call, TRDD3, against the DNA was made. Per the germline V gene, CDR1 is TSWWSYY and CDR2 is QGS. The CDR3 is 16 residues long. CDR3 sequence: CALPSGGDTPALLLIF. The CDR3, as DNA: TGTGCTCTTCCCTCGGGGGGGGATACGCCGGCGTTGTTGCTCATCTTT.

This clone was found a few times. TCRdb lists the protein of a much larger clone for this DNA, which differs at residue 6, so this is likely a read error; the protein given here is translated from the DNA itself. The chain has TRDV1 and TRDJ1; 10 nucleotides match TRDD3. The J gene, left out of TCRdb, was set here by checking the DNA against germline. The CDR3 covers 22 residues. V was pared by 3 bases and J by 0 bases, with 22 bases of the junction left unmatched. Germline V gives CDR1 TSWWSYY, CDR2 QGS. The CDR3 nucleotides are TGTGCTCTTGGGGAGGCTTCCCGGTACTGGGGGATGGGGATACCGTACACCGATAAACTCATCTTT. The encoded protein is CALGEASRYWGMGIPYTDKLIF.

With respect to this clone: TCRdb has a much larger clone's protein, which differs at residue 6 from the translation of this DNA, likely because of a read error; what is shown is the protein translated from the DNA. J is TRDJ1 and V is TRDV2; 7 positions match TRDD3. TCRdb carries no J gene annotation; the J gene was assigned here by matching the DNA with germline. J gave up 0 bases and V 0 bases, and 15 bases lay outside the gene matches. The CDR3 is made up of 19 amino acids. Germline V gene data show CDR1 as GEAIGNYY and CDR2 as EKD. CDR3 loop: CACDTMGSVVGDHTDKLIF. CDR3 in DNA: TGTGCCTGTGACACCATGGGCAGTGTGGTGGGGGACCACACCGATAAACTCATCTTT.

This clone has just a few counts. A read error is the likely source, as a far larger clone sits one nucleotide away. This same CDR3 is encoded by further DNA sequences in the sample. The chain links TRDV1 to TRDJ1; tentatively, D is TRDD3 (6 bases). The J gene, missing from TCRdb, was assigned here through DNA to germline matching. The CDR3 totals 22 residues. CDR1 and CDR2 (germline): TSWWSYY, QGS. Trimming took off 2 bases at V and 0 bases at J, with 31 bases between the two ends. The CDR3 DNA reads as TGTGCTCTTGGGGAAGATCGACGGAGCCGGGGATCCCCCAAAAAGTACACCGATAAACTCATCTTT. Amino acids: CALGEDRRSRGSPKKYTDKLIF.

Notes on this clone: With a far larger clone one base away, a read error is the likely cause. The same CDR3 can be traced to other DNA sequences in this sample. The V gene reported is TRDV1; the J gene is uncalled; TRDD3, the table's D call, was not compared with the DNA. The CDR3 is 15 amino acids. Germline values: CDR1 TSWWSYY, CDR2 QGS. Written as DNA, the CDR3 is TGTGCTCTTGGGGAACGGTTGGGGGACTCCGATAAGCTCATCTTT. Translation: CALGERLGDSDKLIF.